The T cell receptor (beta chain) under discussion was sequenced for a study of blood T cell repertoires in COVID-19. Study in general: Acute-phase and convalescent COVID-19 samples originated in the United States, Italy and Spain.

Germline V gene data show CDR1 as MGHRA and CDR2 as YSYEKL. V lost 1 base, J lost 7 bases, and 9 bases stayed unmatched. This CDR3 contains 16 residues. TCRdb's table, derived via immunoSEQ multiplex PCR, lists solely in-frame clones and lacks some. The table lists 200,000 to 250,000 clones, approximately 80% of them singletons. The sample consisted of peripheral blood. The genes are TRBV4-1 and TRBJ2-1; TRBD2 matches 8 bases. This sequence was found in a woman at least 80 years old with active or convalescent COVID-19. The CDR3 loop is CASSQGSGRAGNEQFF. DNA of the CDR3: TGCGCCAGCAGCCAAGGAAGCGGGAGAGCAGGGAATGAGCAGTTCTTC.